This TCR beta chain was recovered during a study of blood T cell repertoires in COVID-19. Across the study: Donors in the United States, Italy and Spain gave samples during acute or convalescent COVID-19.

The CDR3 length is 17 residues. V was shortened by 6 bases and J by 0 bases, with 15 bases between the two germline ends. Germline values: CDR1 LGHNA, CDR2 YNFKEQ. TCRdb's table, derived via immunoSEQ multiplex PCR, lists solely in-frame clones and lacks some. The sample consists of 260,000 or so clones, 83% of them appearing once. V and J are TRBV4-2 and TRBJ2-6; tentative D call: TRBD1 (6 bases). The clonotype was recovered from an elderly man with acute or convalescent COVID-19. Sequenced sample: peripheral blood. In DNA, the CDR3 is TGTGCCAGCAGTCAATTCGGACAGAGCTCTGGGGCCAACGTCCTGACTTTC. As protein: CASSQFGQSSGANVLTF.